This T cell receptor beta chain was captured by sequencing in a study of CD8+ T cells in alopecia areata. On the study more broadly: Treated patients took oral tofacitinib at 5 to 10 mg twice daily. Severity among treated patients was scored by the percentage of scalp area affected.

The CDR3 consists of 15 residues. Trimming took 4 bases from V and 4 from J, leaving 16 bases between them. Germline loops: CDR1 SEHNR, CDR2 FQNEAQ (reference sequence). This clone was counted a few times. It was cDNA, reverse transcribed from extracted RNA, that served as the sequencing template. Generated by immunoSEQ multiplex PCR, the TCRdb table keeps only in-frame clones and is missing some. The profile shows over 100,000 clones, 50% to 75% of them singletons. The treatment is: oral pan-JAK inhibitor, 5-10 mg twice daily. Researchers gathered lesional scalp punch biopsies and peripheral blood from patients with alopecia areata.

This sequence originates from a human donor with alopecia areata. This rearrangement joins TRBV7-9 to TRBJ1-1; TRBD1 might be the D (5 bases). Specimen: CD8+ T cells sorted from blood, collected at week 24, from a patient treated with tofacitinib. In nucleotides, the CDR3 is TGTGCCAGCAGCTCGGTCATCGGGGGAAGCACTGAAGCTTTCTTT. Protein: CASSSVIGGSTEAFF.